This T cell receptor (beta chain) derives from a study of T cells after yellow fever vaccination. This clonotype was detected only a few times. Production of TCR cDNA was by 5'RACE template switching, which also added a universal primer site and UMIs. TCRdb fed the 5' RACE reads into MiXCR, producing one record per CDR3 protein. This sample has roughly 400,000 distinct CDR3 sequences, with about 17% found just once. This TCR was recovered from a man younger than 35 who received the YFV17D yellow fever vaccine. The material was PBMCs, obtained before the yellow fever booster vaccination.

For the CDR3, the DNA is TGTGCCAGCAGTCTACACGGGGGTAACGAGCAGTACGTC. It translates to CASSLHGGNEQYV. The chain couples TRBV28 to TRBJ2-7; TRBD2 might be the D (6 bases). Germline V gives CDR1 MDHEN, CDR2 SYDVKM. Deletions cut 5 bases from V and 5 bases from J, with 13 bases between. The CDR3 sequence is 13 residues long.